The sequence of this TCR beta chain was determined in a study of T cells in Graves' hyperthyroidism and ophthalmopathy. It was RNA transcripts that yielded the amplified TCR beta CDR3 regions. The HTBI primer set drove a first-round RT-PCR of the TCR CDR3. TCRdb fed the multiplex PCR reads into MiXCR, producing one record per CDR3 protein. The sample carries about 640,000 distinct CDR3 sequences, more than 20% recorded once. The germline gives CDR1 SNHLY, CDR2 FYNNEI. The CDR3 consists of 14 residues. The ends were cut back, 3 bases at V and 0 bases at J, with 8 bases in the middle. This sequence joins TRBV2 and TRBJ1-1, with D hard to call. Sequenced: blood. This sequence was found in a young man with Graves' ophthalmopathy. CDR3 bases: TGTGCCAGCAGTGACGGGCCTATGAACACTGAAGCTTTCTTT. Protein product: CASSDGPMNTEAFF.